This T cell receptor (beta chain) is drawn from a study of blood T cell repertoires in COVID-19. Trimming left V 6 bases short and J 4 bases short, with 12 bases between. The CDR3 is 13 amino acids. Germline V gives CDR1 MNHEY, CDR2 SVGAGI. Clones were sequenced by immunoSEQ multiplex PCR, and TCRdb holds only the in-frame ones, with some missing. There are more than 100,000 clones in the sample; 84% occur only once, and approximately 13% lies in the top ten. Sequencing used peripheral blood. The sequence came from a human donor in a cohort sampled during active or convalescent COVID-19. The chain joins TRBV6-5 to TRBJ1-2, with D unclear. This CDR3 is CASSSISGYGYTF. For the CDR3, the DNA is TGTGCCAGCAGCTCTATTTCGGGCTATGGCTACACCTTC.